One and the same sample provided the 25 T cell receptor beta chains below, sequenced in a study of blood T cell repertoires in COVID-19. Assay: immunoSEQ multiplex PCR; the TCRdb copy retains only in-frame clones and omits some. The data contain about 260,000 clones, around 90% of them singletons. Sequencing was performed on peripheral blood. The receptors come from a woman aged 60-75 years with COVID-19, enrolled during active disease.

Of note for this clone: The identical CDR3 is also encoded by other nucleotide sequences in the sample. The rearrangement links TRBV12-3 or TRBV12-4 to TRBJ1-2; 8 bases fit TRBD1. CDR3 size: 13 residues. V was pared by 6 bases and J by 5 bases, with 5 bases of the junction left unmatched. CDR3 sequence reads: CASRRTGSYGYTF. CDR3 nucleotides: TGTGCCAGCAGGAGGACAGGGAGTTATGGCTACACCTTC.

This clone was recorded only once. The rearrangement links TRBV5-1 to TRBJ2-1; 10 bases are shared with TRBD1. The CDR3 length is 18 residues. In germline, CDR1 is SGHRS, CDR2 YFSETQ. V was pared by 3 bases and J by 7 bases, with 16 bases of the junction left unmatched. CDR3 sequence reads: CASSSQTGGARKGNEQFF. As DNA, the CDR3 is TGCGCCAGCAGCTCCCAGACAGGGGGCGCGAGGAAGGGGAATGAGCAGTTCTTC. The full variable domain, rest sourced from reference TRBV5-1 and TRBJ2-1, is KAGVTQTPRYLIKTRGQQVTLSCSPISGHRSVSWYQQTPGQGLQFLFEYFSETQRNKGNFPGRFSGRQFSNSRSEMNVSTLELGDSALYLCASSSQTGGARKGNEQFFGPGTRLTVL.

This clone was detected only once. This chain joins TRBV6-1 and TRBJ2-3; tentatively, D is TRBD2 (6 bases). Germline V gives CDR1 MNHNS, CDR2 SASEGT. Trimming took 2 bases from V and 8 from J, leaving 17 bases between them. The CDR3 has 15 residues. DNA of the CDR3: TGTGCCAGCAGTGAACTCTGGAGCGGGTGGGGTACGCAGTATTTT. Translating it yields CASSELWSGWGTQYF.

This sequence joins TRBV5-1 and TRBJ2-7, with TRBD1 matching 9 bases. This CDR3 region has 15 residues. J gave up 2 bases and V 4 bases, and 7 bases lay outside the gene matches. The germline V gene encodes CDR1 SGHRS and CDR2 YFSETQ. The DNA of the CDR3 is TGCGCCAGCAGCGGGGGGACAGGGTGGGCCTACGAGCAGTACTTC. Translation gives CASSGGTGWAYEQYF.

This clone was seen only once. Other DNA sequences of this sample code for an identical CDR3. V is TRBV19 and J is TRBJ1-4; TRBD1 is a possible D gene (5 bases). Trimming removed 5 bases from V and 0 bases from J, with 10 bases in between. Germline CDR1 is LNHDA and CDR2 is SQIVND (reference sequence). The length of the CDR3 is 15 residues. This CDR3 reads CASSGGHTTNEKLFF. The CDR3 coding sequence is TGTGCCAGTAGTGGCGGACATACAACTAATGAAAAACTGTTTTTT.

The chain carries TRBV7-8 and TRBJ1-2; D call uncertain. The CDR3 is 16 amino acids. Germline values: CDR1 SGHVS, CDR2 FQNEAQ. The V end lost 1 base, the J end lost 7 bases, and 19 bases lay between the germline ends. CDR3 bases: TGTGCCAGCAGCTTAGGGTCTTCGGGTCCCTCCGGTGGCTACACCTTC. Translated: CASSLGSSGPSGGYTF.

This clone was found once. The chain joins TRBV28 to TRBJ2-7, with 8 nucleotides matching TRBD1. The CDR3 spans 13 residues. From germline, CDR1 is MDHEN and CDR2 SYDVKM. V gave up 5 bases and J gave up 4 bases; unmatched junction bases: 4. CDR3 loop: CASSGDRRYEQYF. DNA for the CDR3: TGTGCCAGCAGTGGGGACAGGAGGTACGAGCAGTACTTC.

CDR3 sequence reads: CASSLSAVQASYEQYF. The DNA of the CDR3 is TGTGCCAGCAGCTTGTCCGCCGTCCAGGCCTCCTACGAGCAGTACTTC. The rearrangement joins TRBV7-9 to TRBJ2-7, with unresolved D. Germline values: CDR1 SEHNR, CDR2 FQNEAQ (reference sequence). V lost 3 bases and J 0 bases, leaving 15 bases between the germline ends. The CDR3 covers 16 residues.

Written as DNA, the CDR3 is TGTGCCACCAGTGCTGAGGGGGCCGGCGGTACGCAGTATTTT. This gives the protein CATSAEGAGGTQYF. The V gene is TRBV24-1, the J gene TRBJ2-3; 7 nucleotides align to TRBD1. The CDR3 totals 14 residues. V shed 5 bases and J 8 bases; nucleotides not matched to a gene: 9. CDR1 and CDR2 from the germline V gene are KGHDR and SFDVKD.

The gene calls are TRBV5-4 and TRBJ2-5; 9 bases line up with TRBD2. CDR1 SGHNT and CDR2 YYREEE come from the germline V gene (reference sequence). This CDR3 has 13 residues. With V trimmed by 8 bases and J by 3 bases, 5 bases remained unmatched. The CDR3 sequence: CASQREVEETQYF. The CDR3 region has the DNA TGTGCCAGTCAGCGGGAGGTCGAAGAGACCCAGTACTTC.

This sequence joins TRBV2 and TRBJ1-2; tentatively, D is TRBD1 (5 bases). The CDR3 contains 12 residues. Germline lookup yields CDR1 SNHLY and CDR2 FYNNEI. V dropped 11 bases and J dropped 4 bases, with 14 bases sitting between them. The CDR3: CAGRGGAYGYTF. In DNA form, the CDR3 reads TGTGCCGGACGCGGGGGAGCCTATGGCTACACCTTC.

The chain joins TRBV18 to TRBJ1-5, with D perhaps TRBD1 (6 bases). Between the trimmed V and J ends, which lost 6 bases and 3 bases, there was a span of 12 bases. The germline V gene encodes CDR1 KGHSH and CDR2 LQKENI. The length of the CDR3 is 14 residues. The CDR3: CASSTQGYNQPQHF. Here the CDR3 DNA reads TGTGCCAGCTCCACGCAGGGGTACAATCAGCCCCAGCATTTT. Looking up the rest from reference TRBV18 and TRBJ1-5 gives the full variable domain: NAGVMQNPRHLVRRRGQEARLRCSPMKGHSHVYWYRQLPEEGLKFMVYLQKENIIDESGMPKERFSAEFPKEGPSILRIQQVVRGDSAAYFCASSTQGYNQPQHFGDGTRLSIL.

This chain links TRBV20-1 with TRBJ2-5, with TRBD2 matching over 7 bases. Germline-derived CDR1 and CDR2 are DFQATT and SNEGSKA (reference sequence). CDR3 length equals 15 residues. J lost 2 bases, V lost 3 bases, and 9 bases had no gene match. The CDR3 region is CSASWGGTGQETQYF. The DNA of the CDR3 is TGCAGTGCTAGTTGGGGGGGTACGGGACAAGAGACCCAGTACTTC.

The chain joins TRBV18 to TRBJ1-6; possibly TRBD1 for D (5 bases). Germline V gene lookup returns CDR1 KGHSH and CDR2 LQKENI. The CDR3 is made up of 18 amino acids. The ends were cut back, 1 base at V and 5 bases at J, with 18 bases in the middle. The CDR3 sequence is CASSPLGQGPTHNSPLHF. DNA for the CDR3: TGTGCCAGCTCACCACTTGGGCAGGGTCCAACTCATAATTCACCCCTCCACTTT.

This clone was seen once. This chain joins TRBV5-4 and TRBJ2-5, with 8 nucleotides matching TRBD2. From germline, CDR1 is SGHNT and CDR2 YYREEE (reference sequence). Trimming cost V 3 bases and J 3 bases; bases outside gene matches: 13. The CDR3 spans 17 residues. The CDR3 sequence is CASSYPRSGSYEETQYF. The CDR3 bases are TGTGCCAGCAGCTACCCGCGCAGCGGGAGTTATGAAGAGACCCAGTACTTC.

This sequence joins TRBV19 and TRBJ1-1; 10 bases are a match to TRBD1. V was clipped by 6 bases and J by 4 bases; unmatched bases: 5. Per germline, CDR1 LNHDA and CDR2 SQIVND (reference sequence). This CDR3 comprises 14 residues. Here the CDR3 DNA reads TGTGCCAGTAGGGGACAGGGGAAAGCCACTGAAGCTTTCTTT. Translation gives CASRGQGKATEAFF.

This clone was seen only once. The chain recombines TRBV6-6 with TRBJ2-2, with a weak D call TRBD2 (5 bases). The CDR3 consists of 14 residues. Germline V gene sequence: CDR1 MNHNY, CDR2 SVGAGI (reference sequence). Trimming removed 2 bases at V and 5 bases at J, with 9 bases between. The CDR3 DNA reads TGTGCCAGCAGTTACCGGGATTCAACCGGGGAGCTGTTTTTT. Translating it yields CASSYRDSTGELFF.

The chain employs TRBV6-5 and TRBJ2-7; tentative D call: TRBD2 (6 bases). Deletions cut 0 bases from V and 5 bases from J, with 11 bases between. The CDR3 has 14 amino acids. CDR1 is MNHEY and CDR2 is SVGAGI in the germline V gene. The CDR3 nucleotides are TGTGCCAGCAGTTACTCTGGGGGAGGTCACGAGCAGTACTTC. It is translated as CASSYSGGGHEQYF.

The chain employs TRBV6-5 and TRBJ2-7, with D perhaps matching TRBD2 (5 bases). The CDR3 is 15 residues long. Germline V CDR1 and CDR2: MNHEY, SVGAGI. Trimming stripped 2 bases from V and 5 bases from J, with 16 bases between. Here the CDR3 reads CASSYRGLTGNEQYF. CDR3 in DNA: TGTGCCAGCAGTTACCGGGGTTTGACGGGGAACGAGCAGTACTTC.

This chain joins TRBV4-3 and TRBJ2-2, with D possibly matching TRBD1 (6 bases). The CDR3 length is 15 residues. Per the germline V gene, CDR1 is LGHNA and CDR2 is YSLEER. V was trimmed by 1 base and J by 4 bases, leaving 10 bases between them. The CDR3 sequence is CASSQAGHLTGELFF. The DNA of the CDR3 is TGCGCCAGCAGCCAAGCGGGACATCTCACCGGGGAGCTGTTTTTT.

V usage is TRBV4-1 and J usage is TRBJ1-5; tentatively, D is TRBD1 (5 bases). CDR1 is MGHRA, CDR2 YSYEKL, per germline. The CDR3 extends over 17 amino acids. The V end was cut by 0 bases, the J end by 0 bases, with 12 bases between. The CDR3 region is CASSQDRGGNSNQPQHF. The DNA of the CDR3 is TGCGCCAGCAGCCAAGATAGGGGAGGAAATAGCAATCAGCCCCAGCATTTT.

V usage is TRBV14 and J usage is TRBJ1-5, with D tentatively TRBD1 (6 bases). CDR3 size: 15 residues. Trimming stripped 0 bases from V and 8 bases from J, with 14 bases between. Looked up from germline, CDR1 is SGHDN and CDR2 is FVKESK. Here the CDR3 reads CASSQDPGDKKPQHF. CDR3 coding DNA: TGTGCCAGCAGCCAAGATCCAGGGGACAAGAAGCCCCAGCATTTT.

This clone was picked up a small number of times. The chain is built from TRBV7-8 and TRBJ2-1; D is perhaps TRBD2 (5 bases). CDR1 and CDR2 (germline): SGHVS, FQNEAQ. The germline V and J ends were trimmed by 7 bases and 10 bases, with 20 bases remaining between them. The CDR3 has 14 amino acids. In DNA, the CDR3 is TGTGCCAGCACCTCGCGGGCCGAGGGCAGAGAGCAGTTCTTC. This encodes CASTSRAEGREQFF.

CDR3 sequence (DNA): TGTGCCAGTAGTCACAGGGGGCTTGGGGCTGAAGCTTTCTTT. It is translated as CASSHRGLGAEAFF. The J gene is TRBJ1-1, the V gene TRBV19; TRBD1 matches at 9 bases. The CDR3 covers 14 residues. Germline lookup yields CDR1 LNHDA and CDR2 SQIVND (reference sequence). Germline trimming cut 5 bases from V and 6 bases from J; bases unmatched to any gene: 7.

The V gene is TRBV9, the J gene TRBJ2-2; 11 bases line up with TRBD2. CDR3 length equals 19 residues. After removal of 3 bases from V and 4 bases from J, the junction contained 14 bases not matched to a gene. The germline V gene encodes CDR1 SGDLS and CDR2 YYNGEE. CDR3 loop: CASSAQLAGVYGRTGELFF. CDR3 coding DNA: TGTGCCAGCAGCGCCCAACTAGCGGGAGTTTACGGGCGCACCGGGGAGCTGTTTTTT.